The 32 T cell receptor beta chains in this list originate from one sample, sequenced in a study of cytomegalovirus exposure and HLA in healthy donors. The PCR used 60 Vbeta and 13 Jbeta primers. The data were produced by immunoSEQ multiplex PCR, yet TCRdb's version contains in-frame clones alone and is incomplete. The profile covers about 170,000 clones, with 77% appearing a single time and roughly 3% taken by the ten largest. The sequenced sample was PBMCs. Receptor source: a female donor in good health and CMV-seronegative.

With regard to this clone: Within the sample, other DNA sequences also encode this same CDR3. The chain links TRBV28 to TRBJ2-7; D is possibly TRBD1 (6 bases). CDR3 size: 12 residues. CDR1 MDHEN and CDR2 SYDVKM come from the germline V gene. Trimming pared 6 bases from V and 4 bases from J, leaving 10 bases between. Written as DNA, the CDR3 is TGTGCCAGCAGCCCGGACAGATACGAGCAGTACTTC. It codes for CASSPDRYEQYF.

The V gene is TRBV4-3, the J gene TRBJ2-7, with D possibly TRBD2 on 6 matching bases. The CDR3 runs 18 residues. Germline-derived CDR1 and CDR2 are LGHNA and YSLEER. Trimming removed 1 base from V and 0 bases from J, with 19 bases in between. CDR3 in amino acids: CASSQGVWGGRTSYEQYF. CDR3 sequence (DNA): TGCGCCAGCAGCCAAGGAGTTTGGGGAGGCCGCACCTCCTACGAGCAGTACTTC.

This chain joins TRBV5-1 and TRBJ1-2; the D gene is possibly TRBD1 (5 bases). The germline V and J ends were trimmed by 0 bases and 8 bases, with 14 bases remaining between them. The CDR3 is 14 amino acids. Germline loops: CDR1 SGHRS, CDR2 YFSETQ. The CDR3 coding sequence is TGCGCCAGCAGCTTGGTTCATTCAGGGCGCGGCTACACCTTC. Protein sequence: CASSLVHSGRGYTF.

This clone was found once. This chain connects TRBV28 to TRBJ2-7, with 9 bases lining up with TRBD2. With 1 base clipped from V and 0 bases from J, the junction kept 1 base outside the gene matches. The CDR3 covers 15 residues. Germline CDR1 reads MDHEN; CDR2 reads SYDVKM. CDR3 sequence reads: CASSLFSGGSYEQYF. CDR3 sequence (DNA): TGTGCCAGCAGTTTATTTAGCGGGGGCTCCTACGAGCAGTACTTC. The complete variable domain, with remaining parts taken from reference TRBV28 and TRBJ2-7, reads DVKVTQSSRYLVKRTGEKVFLECVQDMDHENMFWYRQDPGLGLRLIYFSYDVKMKEKGDIPEGYSVSREKKERFSLILESASTNQTSMYLCASSLFSGGSYEQYFGPGTRLTVT.

The rearrangement joins TRBV1 to TRBJ1-1. TRBV1 is a documented pseudogene. This CDR3 has 13 amino acids. CDR3 loop: CTSSQFLNGEAFF. In DNA, the CDR3 is TGCACCAGCAGCCAGTTCTTGAACGGTGAAGCTTTCTTT.

This clone was observed a few times. The rearrangement links TRBV15 to TRBJ1-5; D unclear. Trimming removed 1 base from V and 6 bases from J, with 13 bases in between. Germline CDR1 and CDR2: LNHNV and YYDKDF (reference sequence). The CDR3 loop spans 15 amino acids. Here the CDR3 reads CATSRGGRAGQPQHF. In nucleotides, the CDR3 is TGTGCCACCAGCAGAGGTGGTAGGGCGGGTCAGCCCCAGCATTTT.

The chain uses TRBV7-9 and TRBJ2-4; 8 bases fit TRBD1. The length of the CDR3 is 12 residues. Germline trimming cut 4 bases from V and 8 bases from J; bases unmatched to any gene: 1. Germline V gene data show CDR1 as SEHNR and CDR2 as FQNEAQ (reference sequence). The CDR3 is CASSSGQDIQYF. The CDR3 coding sequence is TGTGCCAGCAGCTCGGGACAGGACATTCAGTACTTC.

The rearrangement uses TRBV6-5 and TRBJ2-7; 9 bases line up with TRBD2. This CDR3 spans 15 amino acids. V shed 7 bases and J 1 base; nucleotides not matched to a gene: 8. Germline loops: CDR1 MNHEY, CDR2 SVGAGI. The CDR3 nucleotides are TGTGCCAGCAATTCGCGGGGGGGCGGGTCCTACGAGCAGTACTTC. Translating gives CASNSRGGGSYEQYF.

The chain employs TRBV7-2 and TRBJ2-7, with 8 bases aligning to TRBD2. Per germline, CDR1 SGHTA and CDR2 FQGNSA. The CDR3 loop spans 14 amino acids. Trimming took 5 bases from V and 10 from J; bases not matched to a gene: 13. The CDR3 sequence is CASSTLAGRYGQYF. Here the CDR3 DNA reads TGTGCCAGCAGCACCCTAGCGGGCCGCTATGGCCAGTACTTC.

The chain couples TRBV28 to TRBJ2-5, with D possibly being TRBD2 (5 bases). Trimming cost V 5 bases and J 0 bases, with 13 bases left between them. The CDR3 sequence is 15 residues long. Germline CDR1 reads MDHEN; CDR2 reads SYDVKM. The CDR3 nucleotides read TGTGCCAGCAGTCTCCCTAGAGGGTACCAAGAGACCCAGTACTTC. Translating it yields CASSLPRGYQETQYF.

The chain is built from TRBV6-6 and TRBJ2-4; D might be TRBD1 (6 bases). Germline V CDR1 and CDR2: MNHNY, SVGAGI (reference sequence). The CDR3 is 12 residues long. The V gene lost 5 bases and the J gene lost 15 bases, with 17 bases spanning the gap. CDR3 coding DNA: TGTGCCAGCAGTCTTGGACAGACTGCATCGTACTTC. It specifies CASSLGQTASYF.

This clone has a single count. J is TRBJ1-5 and V is TRBV28; possible D gene TRBD1, 6 bases. The V and J ends lost 5 bases and 5 bases respectively, with 13 bases between them. Germline CDR1 reads MDHEN; CDR2 reads SYDVKM. CDR3 size: 14 residues. CDR3 sequence: CASSPSDRYQPQHF. DNA of the CDR3: TGTGCCAGCAGTCCGTCGGACAGATATCAGCCCCAGCATTTT. Based on the CDR3 plus reference TRBV28 and TRBJ1-5, the full variable domain is DVKVTQSSRYLVKRTGEKVFLECVQDMDHENMFWYRQDPGLGLRLIYFSYDVKMKEKGDIPEGYSVSREKKERFSLILESASTNQTSMYLCASSPSDRYQPQHFGDGTRLSIL.

The chain couples TRBV6-5 to TRBJ1-2; TRBD1 agrees at 7 bases. The CDR3 totals 14 residues. Germline assignment: CDR1 MNHEY and CDR2 SVGAGI. After removal of 8 bases from V and 5 bases from J, the junction contained 11 bases not matched to a gene. The CDR3: CASALPGTAYGYTF. The CDR3 bases are TGTGCCAGCGCCCTTCCGGGGACAGCGTATGGCTACACCTTC.

This chain links TRBV5-1 with TRBJ2-7; D is possibly TRBD2 (5 bases). The length of the CDR3 is 12 residues. Trimming removed 2 bases from V and 3 bases from J, with 6 bases in between. Germline V gives CDR1 SGHRS, CDR2 YFSETQ. The CDR3 DNA is TGCGCCAGCAGCTTCGGGAACTACGAGCAGTACTTC. Translation: CASSFGNYEQYF.

The V and J genes are TRBV7-9 and TRBJ1-6; D gene unclear. Germline values: CDR1 SEHNR, CDR2 FQNEAQ (reference sequence). Trimming took off 3 bases at V and 0 bases at J, with 12 bases between the two ends. The CDR3 is made up of 17 amino acids. CDR3 DNA sequence: TGTGCCAGCAGCTTCGGTTTCGTGAGCTCCTATAATTCACCCCTCCACTTT. Its translation is CASSFGFVSSYNSPLHF.

V gene TRBV10-1 combines with J gene TRBJ2-4; 10 bases agree with TRBD2. The V gene end was trimmed by 11 bases and the J gene end by 2 bases; junction bases not matched to a gene: 3. The CDR3 loop spans 13 amino acids. Germline CDR1 reads WNHNN; CDR2 reads SYGVQD (reference sequence). The DNA of the CDR3 is TGCGCCTCAGCGGGAGGGTCCAAAAACATTCAGTACTTC. Translated: CASAGGSKNIQYF.

This clone was detected only a few times. The chain recombines TRBV19 with TRBJ1-2; D is unclear. The CDR3 has 13 amino acids. Trimming pared 1 base from V and 3 bases from J, leaving 6 bases between. CDR1 and CDR2 from the germline V gene are LNHDA and SQIVND (reference sequence). The CDR3 DNA is TGTGCCAGTAGTATAGGACATCACTATGGCTACACCTTC. It specifies CASSIGHHYGYTF.

The V call is TRBV5-4, the J call TRBJ1-1; 7 bases map to TRBD1. Germline-derived CDR1 and CDR2 are SGHNT and YYREEE (reference sequence). The J segment lost 4 bases and the V segment lost 3 bases, leaving 3 bases of the junction unmatched. The CDR3 length is 13 residues. DNA for the CDR3: TGTGCCAGCAGCTCCGACAGGGCCACTGAAGCTTTCTTT. This sequence encodes CASSSDRATEAFF.

The CDR3 DNA is TGTGCCAGCACCACCTCACAGGGGGCGAACACCGGGGAGCTGTTTTTT. Its translation: CASTTSQGANTGELFF. The chain is built from TRBV28 and TRBJ2-2; 8 bases fit TRBD1. Per germline, CDR1 MDHEN and CDR2 SYDVKM. Germline trimming cut 7 bases from V and 0 bases from J; bases unmatched to any gene: 7. The CDR3 loop spans 16 amino acids. Using reference TRBV28 and TRBJ2-2 for the parts outside the CDR3, the full variable domain is DVKVTQSSRYLVKRTGEKVFLECVQDMDHENMFWYRQDPGLGLRLIYFSYDVKMKEKGDIPEGYSVSREKKERFSLILESASTNQTSMYLCASTTSQGANTGELFFGEGSRLTVL.

CDR3 in amino acids: CSGTGGSGELFF. For the CDR3, the DNA is TGCAGCGGGACAGGGGGCTCCGGGGAGCTGTTTTTT. The chain combines TRBV29-1 with TRBJ2-2; TRBD1 aligns across 11 bases. CDR3 length equals 12 residues. CDR1 is SQVTM, CDR2 ANQGSEA, per germline. The ends lost 7 bases at V and 6 bases at J; junction bases unmatched: 1.

As regards this clone: The junction differs from germline at one of its ends, possibly a read error. The rearrangement links TRBV7-9 to TRBJ1-1; D ambiguous. CDR1 SEHNR and CDR2 FQNEAQ come from the germline V gene (reference sequence). The CDR3 extends over 13 amino acids. The CDR3 region is CSSSFPGGIEAFF. CDR3 bases: TGTTCCAGCAGCTTCCCCGGCGGTATTGAAGCTTTCTTT.

The rearrangement links TRBV7-8 to TRBJ1-4; D is possibly TRBD1 (5 bases). The V and J ends lost 1 base and 5 bases respectively, with 11 bases between them. The CDR3 is made up of 15 amino acids. Germline V CDR1 and CDR2: SGHVS, FQNEAQ. The CDR3, as DNA: TGTGCCAGCAGCTTAGGGGCGGGGGGAAATGAAAAACTGTTTTTT. This gives the protein CASSLGAGGNEKLFF.

This clone was counted ten times or more. V is TRBV19 and J is TRBJ2-3; D is unclear. The CDR3 extends over 15 amino acids. Looked up from germline, CDR1 is LNHDA and CDR2 is SQIVND (reference sequence). Trimming cost V 0 bases and J 0 bases, with 7 bases left between them. The CDR3 region is CASSIDPQSTDTQYF. The CDR3 DNA is TGTGCCAGTAGTATAGATCCCCAGAGCACAGATACGCAGTATTTT.

This clone showed up just a few times. V usage is TRBV9 and J usage is TRBJ1-2, with a tentative D call TRBD1 (6 bases). Germline V lookup: CDR1 SGDLS, CDR2 YYNGEE. This CDR3 region has 15 residues. V was cut by 4 bases and J by 7 bases, with 20 bases left in between. CDR3 amino acids: CASSPPEGGISGYTF. DNA of the CDR3: TGTGCCAGCAGCCCGCCGGAGGGGGGGATTAGTGGCTACACCTTC.

The table lists this clone with a few counts. This rearrangement joins TRBV21-1 to TRBJ2-3; TRBD2, the D gene given by the table, was not confirmed from the DNA. TRBV21-1 is noted as a pseudogene. CDR3 length equals 17 residues. As DNA, the CDR3 is TGTGCCAGCAGCATCCCCCTAGCGGGAGTCGACACAGATACGCAGTATTTT. Protein product: CASSIPLAGVDTDTQYF.

This clone has more than one count but fewer than ten. V is TRBV5-1 and J is TRBJ2-3; 8 nucleotides line up with TRBD1. The CDR3 covers 15 residues. J lost 6 bases, V lost 1 base, and 7 bases had no gene match. The germline V gene has CDR1 SGHRS and CDR2 YFSETQ. This chain's CDR3 is CASSLTGGSRDTQYF. The CDR3 region has the DNA TGCGCCAGCAGCTTGACAGGGGGGTCGAGGGATACGCAGTATTTT.

The rearrangement links TRBV9 to TRBJ2-7; 7 nucleotides line up with TRBD2. The CDR3 covers 14 residues. Germline trimming cut 4 bases from V and 5 bases from J; bases unmatched to any gene: 9. Per germline, CDR1 SGDLS and CDR2 YYNGEE. The CDR3, as DNA: TGTGCCAGCAGCCCCGGACTAGTTGATCACGAGCAGTACTTC. It is translated as CASSPGLVDHEQYF.

The rearrangement uses TRBV28 and TRBJ1-2; a weak D match, TRBD1 (6 bases). The CDR3 spans 15 residues. Germline assignment: CDR1 MDHEN and CDR2 SYDVKM. V lost 2 bases to trimming and J lost 6 bases, with 16 bases between them. The CDR3 loop is CASSLTSGGANGYTF. CDR3 DNA sequence: TGTGCCAGCAGTTTAACTTCGGGGGGGGCGAATGGCTACACCTTC.

The chain combines TRBV6-5 with TRBJ1-5, with 9 bases matching TRBD1. CDR3 size: 13 residues. CDR1 is MNHEY and CDR2 is SVGAGI in the germline V gene. Unmatched junction bases numbered 4, after V lost 6 bases and J lost 7 bases. DNA for the CDR3: TGTGCCAGCAGACCGACAGGGGGACAGCCCCAGCATTTT. This encodes CASRPTGGQPQHF.

V and J are TRBV10-3 and TRBJ2-7; 8 bases are shared with TRBD1. After removal of 1 base from V and 1 base from J, the junction contained 6 bases not matched to a gene. The CDR3 is made up of 16 amino acids. Germline CDR1 and CDR2: ENHRY and SYGVKD. The CDR3 spells CAISEWGGQGSYEQYF. The CDR3 nucleotides read TGTGCCATCAGTGAGTGGGGCGGACAGGGATCCTACGAGCAGTACTTC.

V gene TRBV7-9 combines with J gene TRBJ1-5; 7 nucleotides line up with TRBD1. After removal of 2 bases from V and 6 bases from J, the junction contained 1 base not matched to a gene. This CDR3 region has 13 residues. Germline CDR1 and CDR2: SEHNR and FQNEAQ (reference sequence). The CDR3, as DNA: TGTGCCAGCAGCTTAAACAGGGGTCAGCCCCAGCATTTT. The encoded protein is CASSLNRGQPQHF.

The rearrangement links TRBV5-1 to TRBJ2-5, with 12 bases lining up with TRBD1. The J call may be mistaken, given a closer DNA end match to TRBJ2-7. CDR1 and CDR2 from the germline V gene are SGHRS and YFSETQ. The CDR3 covers 15 residues. In DNA, the CDR3 is TGCGCCAGCAGCTCCCCGGGACAGGGGGCTGGCGAGCAGTACTTC. Its translation is CASSSPGQGAGEQYF.